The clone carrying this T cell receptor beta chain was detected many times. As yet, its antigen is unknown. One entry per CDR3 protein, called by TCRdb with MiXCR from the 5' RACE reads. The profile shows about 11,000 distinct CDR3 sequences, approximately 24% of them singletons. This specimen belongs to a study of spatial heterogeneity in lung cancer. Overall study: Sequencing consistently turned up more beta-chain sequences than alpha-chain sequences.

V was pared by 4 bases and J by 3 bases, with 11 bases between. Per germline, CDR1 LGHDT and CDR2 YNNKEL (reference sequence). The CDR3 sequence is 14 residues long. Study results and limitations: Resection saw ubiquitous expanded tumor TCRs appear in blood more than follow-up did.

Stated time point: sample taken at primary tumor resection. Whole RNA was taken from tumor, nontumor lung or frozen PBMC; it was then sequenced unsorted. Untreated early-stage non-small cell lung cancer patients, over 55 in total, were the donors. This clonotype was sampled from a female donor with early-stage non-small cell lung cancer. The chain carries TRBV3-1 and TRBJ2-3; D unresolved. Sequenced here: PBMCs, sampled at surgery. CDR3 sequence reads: CASSRQMGTDTQYF. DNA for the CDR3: TGTGCCAGCAGCCGCCAAATGGGGACAGATACGCAGTATTTT.